These 3 T cell receptor beta chains were sequenced from one sample in a study of T cells after yellow fever vaccination. Using its own MiXCR run on the 5' RACE reads, TCRdb lists one record per CDR3 protein. The sample has a few hundred thousand distinct CDR3 sequences; 7.5% to 9.5% are singletons. The input for sequencing was CD4+ T cells sorted from PBMCs, taken 5 days after the yellow fever booster vaccination. These receptors all come from a man in his late teens or twenties who received the YFV17D yellow fever vaccine.

This clonotype was picked up many times. The chain uses TRBV6-5 and TRBJ1-2, with a possible D match to TRBD1 (5 bases). Germline values: CDR1 MNHEY, CDR2 SVGAGI. This CDR3 is built from 12 residues. The V gene lost 2 bases and the J gene lost 8 bases, with 9 bases spanning the gap. Here the CDR3 reads CASSYRGLGYTF. The CDR3 bases are TGTGCCAGCAGTTACAGGGGCCTCGGCTACACCTTC.

This chain connects TRBV18 to TRBJ1-6, with D perhaps TRBD1 (5 bases). The CDR3 runs 14 residues. V was clipped by 3 bases and J by 5 bases, with 8 bases between them. Germline V gene data show CDR1 as KGHSH and CDR2 as LQKENI. As DNA, the CDR3 is TGTGCCAGCTCACCGGTACAGGATAATTCACCCCTCCACTTT. This sequence encodes CASSPVQDNSPLHF.

This clonotype was seen a handful of times. The chain links TRBV11-2 to TRBJ2-3, with D possibly being TRBD1 (5 bases). This CDR3 is 16 amino acids long. Trimming left V 5 bases short and J 5 bases short, with 20 bases between. The germline V gene has CDR1 SGHAT and CDR2 FQNNGV. CDR3 bases: TGTGCCAGCAGCCAAGCACCTGGGGCAGGAAAAGATACGCAGTATTTT. Protein: CASSQAPGAGKDTQYF.